These 32 T cell receptor beta chains came from one sample sequenced in a study of graft-versus-host responses after intestinal transplantation. TCRdb's table, derived via immunoSEQ multiplex PCR, lists solely in-frame clones and lacks some. The repertoire holds under 75,000 clones, with approximately 91% as singletons. The authors processed graft tissue to release intraepithelial and lamina propria lymphocytes. This specimen was ileum tissue, taken approximately 370 days after transplant. The receptor source for this set is a human patient who received an intestinal transplant, so some T cells may come from the graft donor.

The rearrangement joins TRBV9 to TRBJ2-7, with 12 bases lining up with TRBD1. Per germline, CDR1 SGDLS and CDR2 YYNGEE. Germline trimming cut 6 bases from V and 5 bases from J; bases unmatched to any gene: 6. The CDR3 covers 14 residues. The CDR3 region is CASTPGTGGDEQYF. The DNA for the CDR3 is TGTGCCAGCACCCCGGGGACAGGGGGCGACGAGCAGTACTTC.

This sequence joins TRBV5-1 and TRBJ2-5; the D is unclear. The V gene lost 0 bases and the J gene lost 1 base, with 7 bases spanning the gap. There are 14 residues in the CDR3. The V gene's germline CDR1 is SGHRS and CDR2 YFSETQ. Here the CDR3 reads CASSLEAPQETQYF. The CDR3 coding sequence is TGCGCCAGCAGCTTGGAAGCGCCCCAAGAGACCCAGTACTTC.

The J gene is TRBJ2-7, the V gene TRBV7-2; 11 positions match TRBD2. The germline CDR1 and CDR2 sequences are SGHTA and FQGNSA. V was pared by 1 base and J by 0 bases, with 2 bases of the junction left unmatched. This CDR3 has 16 residues. The CDR3 DNA is TGTGCCAGCAGCTTAGTTAGCGGGGGGGCCTCCTACGAGCAGTACTTC. Translated: CASSLVSGGASYEQYF.

V is TRBV7-9 and J is TRBJ1-2; no clear D gene. The CDR3 covers 14 residues. CDR1 is SEHNR and CDR2 is FQNEAQ in the germline V gene (reference sequence). Trimming took off 8 bases at V and 6 bases at J, with 19 bases between the two ends. The CDR3 DNA reads TGTGCCAGCGTTGTACAGCCCGGTTTGGATGGCTACACCTTC. As protein: CASVVQPGLDGYTF.

The V gene is TRBV9, the J gene TRBJ2-7; D is uncertain. The CDR3 sequence is 15 residues long. Germline-derived CDR1 and CDR2 are SGDLS and YYNGEE. Trimming took off 0 bases at V and 2 bases at J, with 12 bases between the two ends. Written as DNA, the CDR3 is TGTGCCAGCAGCGTAGTGGCAGGTAAGGCCTACGAGCAGTACTTC. This encodes CASSVVAGKAYEQYF.

The chain links TRBV7-3 to TRBJ2-7; D remains unclear. V lost 6 bases, J lost 0 bases, and 9 bases lay in between. The CDR3 consists of 13 residues. The germline CDR1 and CDR2 sequences are SGHTA and FQGTGA. The CDR3 protein is CASSPTSSYEQYF. CDR3 DNA: TGTGCCAGCAGTCCCACGTCCTCCTACGAGCAGTACTTC. The full variable domain, completed using reference TRBV7-3 and TRBJ2-7, is GAGVSQTPSNKVTEKGKYVELRCDPISGHTALYWYRQSLGQGPEFLIYFQGTGAADDSGLPNDRFFAVRPEGSVSTLKIQRTERGDSAVYLCASSPTSSYEQYFGPGTRLTVT.

The rearrangement links TRBV7-9 to TRBJ2-3; TRBD1 might be the D (6 bases). CDR1 SEHNR and CDR2 FQNEAQ come from the germline V gene (reference sequence). The CDR3 loop spans 14 amino acids. Trimming left V 7 bases short and J 3 bases short, with 14 bases between. CDR3 nucleotides: TGTGCCAGCACCCCTTTAACAGGGACAGATACGCAGTATTTT. The encoded protein is CASTPLTGTDTQYF. Looking up the rest from reference TRBV7-9 and TRBJ2-3 gives the full variable domain: DTGVSQNPRHKITKRGQNVTFRCDPISEHNRLYWYRQTLGQGPEFLTYFQNEAQLEKSRLLSDRFSAERPKGSFSTLEIQRTEQGDSAMYLCASTPLTGTDTQYFGPGTRLTVL.

In this sample, this clone turned up once. The junction differs from germline at one of its ends, possibly a read error. V and J are TRBV13 and TRBJ2-4, with D perhaps assigned TRBD1 or TRBD2 (5 bases each). Germline CDR1 reads PRHDT; CDR2 reads FYEKMQ (reference sequence). The CDR3 sequence is 14 residues long. The CDR3 DNA sequence: TGTGCCAGCAGCATAGGGACAGCCAAAAACATTCAGTACTTC. It encodes CASSIGTAKNIQYF.

This chain connects TRBV7-2 to TRBJ2-7; D assignment may be TRBD1 or TRBD2 (5 bases each). Germline values: CDR1 SGHTA, CDR2 FQGNSA. The CDR3 is made up of 14 amino acids. Trimming took off 8 bases at V and 0 bases at J, with 14 bases between the two ends. The CDR3 bases are TGTGCCAGCGGGGCCGGGGCAGGCTCCTACGAGCAGTACTTC. Translated, it gives CASGAGAGSYEQYF.

The J gene is TRBJ1-4, the V gene TRBV9; 7 bases line up with TRBD1. CDR1 is SGDLS and CDR2 is YYNGEE in the germline V gene. V shed 1 base, J shed 8 bases, and the junction held 5 bases outside the gene matches. There are 14 residues in the CDR3. The CDR3 region is CASSVSGGGEKLFF. The DNA of the CDR3 is TGTGCCAGCAGCGTATCAGGGGGAGGAGAAAAACTGTTTTTT.

V is TRBV6-1 and J is TRBJ2-7, with 7 bases fitting TRBD1. The CDR3 consists of 15 residues. Germline CDR1 and CDR2: MNHNS and SASEGT. J gave up 1 base and V 4 bases, and 7 bases lay outside the gene matches. DNA of the CDR3: TGTGCCAGCAGTGGACAGGGACCGTCTTCCTACGAGCAGTACTTC. It translates to CASSGQGPSSYEQYF.

The chain has TRBV6-5 and TRBJ1-5; the D is unclear. The germline V gene has CDR1 MNHEY and CDR2 SVGAGI. The CDR3 length is 13 residues. V lost 6 bases and J 7 bases, leaving 13 bases between the germline ends. CDR3 nucleotide sequence: TGTGCCAGCAGCCCGGCGGGGAACCAGCCCCAGCATTTT. This translates into CASSPAGNQPQHF.

The V and J genes are TRBV10-3 and TRBJ2-3; 7 bases fit TRBD2. CDR1 ENHRY and CDR2 SYGVKD come from the germline V gene. The CDR3 contains 13 residues. The J segment lost 6 bases and the V segment lost 4 bases, leaving 4 bases of the junction unmatched. Here the CDR3 DNA reads TGTGCCATCAGTGCAGCGGGGACGGATACGCAGTATTTT. It specifies CAISAAGTDTQYF.

This sequence joins TRBV28 and TRBJ2-5; no definite D call. In germline, CDR1 is MDHEN, CDR2 SYDVKM. The V and J ends lost 3 bases and 2 bases respectively, with 7 bases between them. This CDR3 has 13 amino acids. This CDR3 reads CASSFEQQETQYF. CDR3 bases: TGTGCCAGCAGTTTCGAGCAGCAAGAGACCCAGTACTTC.

The V and J genes are TRBV10-2 and TRBJ1-1; D might be TRBD1 (5 bases). This CDR3 region has 13 residues. CDR1 WSHSY and CDR2 SAAADI come from the germline V gene. Trimming removed 6 bases from V and 6 bases from J, with 14 bases in between. The CDR3 reads CASRGTWGAEAFF. Written as DNA, the CDR3 is TGCGCCAGCAGGGGGACCTGGGGCGCTGAAGCTTTCTTT.

The chain carries TRBV10-2 and TRBJ1-6; D might be TRBD1 (6 bases). Per germline, CDR1 WSHSY and CDR2 SAAADI. The CDR3 is 18 residues long. Deletions cut 3 bases from V and 5 bases from J, with 20 bases between. CDR3 sequence: CASSERSITGSNNSPLHF. The DNA of the CDR3 is TGCGCCAGCAGTGAAAGATCCATTACAGGGTCCAATAATTCACCCCTCCACTTT.

The chain is built from TRBV9 and TRBJ1-2; 7 bases agree with TRBD1. This CDR3 has 13 residues. Germline-derived CDR1 and CDR2 are SGDLS and YYNGEE. V gave up 0 bases and J gave up 8 bases; unmatched junction bases: 4. CDR3 in amino acids: CASSVVGQEGYTF. In DNA, the CDR3 is TGTGCCAGCAGCGTAGTAGGACAGGAAGGCTACACCTTC.

The J gene is TRBJ2-5, the V gene TRBV7-8; TRBD1 aligns across 10 bases. The end of the DNA fits TRBJ2-7 better, so the J call may be wrong. CDR1 is SGHVS and CDR2 is FQNEAQ in the germline V gene. The CDR3 contains 13 residues. DNA for the CDR3: TGTGCCAGCACCGACAGGGGGCCCTACGAGCAGTACTTC. Its translation is CASTDRGPYEQYF.

The chain recombines TRBV5-5 with TRBJ2-3; D is perhaps TRBD2 (6 bases). The CDR3 length is 15 residues. The germline V and J ends were trimmed by 2 bases and 0 bases, with 10 bases remaining between them. The germline V gene has CDR1 SGHKS and CDR2 YYEKEE (reference sequence). The CDR3, as DNA: TGTGCCAGCAGCTTTGCGGGGCTAAGCACAGATACGCAGTATTTT. It encodes CASSFAGLSTDTQYF.

The genes are TRBV6-1 and TRBJ2-5, with D unresolved. The CDR3 contains 12 residues. Trimming stripped 3 bases from V and 5 bases from J, with 7 bases between. Per germline, CDR1 MNHNS and CDR2 SASEGT. The CDR3 nucleotides read TGTGCCAGCAGTGACCCTGGGGAGACCCAGTACTTC. This translates into CASSDPGETQYF.

This chain links TRBV7-9 with TRBJ1-2, with D possibly matching TRBD1 (5 bases). Germline V gene sequence: CDR1 SEHNR, CDR2 FQNEAQ (reference sequence). Deletions cut 1 base from V and 1 base from J, with 16 bases between. The CDR3 consists of 17 residues. The DNA for the CDR3 is TGTGCCAGCAGCTTAGTAAAGGGATACAGGATTAACTATGGCTACACCTTC. It specifies CASSLVKGYRINYGYTF.

The chain employs TRBV4-1 and TRBJ1-1; no clear D gene. The CDR3 totals 18 residues. From germline, CDR1 is MGHRA and CDR2 YSYEKL. Trimming shortened V by 0 bases and J by 0 bases, and 17 bases separated the two germline ends. CDR3 amino acids: CASSQDNPLRRLNTEAFF. CDR3 DNA sequence: TGCGCCAGCAGCCAAGATAATCCTCTACGGCGGCTGAACACTGAAGCTTTCTTT.

This rearrangement joins TRBV9 to TRBJ2-1; 8 bases align to TRBD2. The length of the CDR3 is 14 residues. The trim removed 0 bases at V and 7 bases at J, leaving 3 bases unmatched. Germline values: CDR1 SGDLS, CDR2 YYNGEE. CDR3 sequence reads: CASSVAGGPNEQFF. The CDR3 region has the DNA TGTGCCAGCAGCGTAGCGGGAGGGCCGAATGAGCAGTTCTTC.

The rearrangement uses TRBV19 and TRBJ2-1, with 9 bases aligning to TRBD2. Germline V gives CDR1 LNHDA, CDR2 SQIVND (reference sequence). This CDR3 is 15 amino acids long. After removal of 3 bases from V and 10 bases from J, the junction contained 10 bases not matched to a gene. CDR3 loop: CASSIIAGEKREQFF. The CDR3 DNA reads as TGTGCCAGTAGTATCATAGCGGGAGAGAAGAGGGAGCAGTTCTTC.

The chain employs TRBV6-1 and TRBJ1-1; D is uncertain. V lost 7 bases to trimming and J lost 1 base, with 13 bases between them. Germline CDR1 is MNHNS and CDR2 is SASEGT. The CDR3 runs to 14 residues. The CDR3 nucleotides read TGTGCCAGCACCCAAGGTCCCCGGAACACTGAAGCTTTCTTT. Protein sequence: CASTQGPRNTEAFF.

The chain carries TRBV18 and TRBJ1-1; no clear D gene. The CDR3 runs to 14 residues. Germline V gene sequence: CDR1 KGHSH, CDR2 LQKENI. With 3 bases removed from V and 1 base from J, the gap between germline ends came to 9 bases. The CDR3 DNA reads as TGTGCCAGCTCACCTTTAGCAGCGAACACTGAAGCTTTCTTT. This sequence encodes CASSPLAANTEAFF.

The V gene is TRBV10-3, the J gene TRBJ1-1; 11 bases align to TRBD1. Germline values: CDR1 ENHRY, CDR2 SYGVKD. The V and J ends lost 1 base and 4 bases, in that order; junction bases with no gene match: 5. The CDR3 loop spans 16 amino acids. Here the CDR3 reads CAISEYTGTGGTEAFF. In nucleotides, the CDR3 is TGTGCCATCAGTGAGTATACCGGGACAGGGGGCACTGAAGCTTTCTTT.

The J gene is TRBJ1-1, the V gene TRBV15; D ambiguous. This CDR3 contains 16 residues. Germline V lookup: CDR1 LNHNV, CDR2 YYDKDF (reference sequence). With 0 bases removed from V and 4 bases from J, the gap between germline ends came to 15 bases. CDR3 residues: CATSRDLGLGSTEAFF. The CDR3 DNA sequence: TGTGCCACCAGCAGAGATTTGGGATTGGGGAGCACTGAAGCTTTCTTT. Together with reference TRBV15 and TRBJ1-1, the CDR3 gives the full variable domain: DAMVIQNPRYQVTQFGKPVTLSCSQTLNHNVMYWYQQKSSQAPKLLFHYYDKDFNNEADTPDNFQSRRPNTSFCFLDIRSPGLGDTAMYLCATSRDLGLGSTEAFFGQGTRLTVV.

V is TRBV5-6 and J is TRBJ1-1; TRBD1 aligns across 10 bases. V lost 4 bases to trimming and J lost 5 bases; unmatched junction nucleotides: 8. From germline, CDR1 is SGHDT and CDR2 YYEEEE. The CDR3 length is 15 residues. The CDR3 sequence: CASSVSRDRGTEAFF. The CDR3 DNA sequence: TGTGCCAGCAGCGTAAGCCGGGACAGGGGAACTGAAGCTTTCTTT.

On this clone: Mismatch with germline at one junction end may stem from a read error. In DNA form, the CDR3 reads TGTGCCGGCAGTAAACGGGACAGCCTTTACAATGAGCAGTTCTTC. Translation gives CAGSKRDSLYNEQFF. The genes are TRBV6-5 and TRBJ2-1; 7 nucleotides line up with TRBD1. Germline CDR1 is MNHEY and CDR2 is SVGAGI. The CDR3 totals 15 residues.

The rearrangement uses TRBV4-1 and TRBJ2-5; D is ambiguous. Trimming took 6 bases from V and 3 from J, leaving 20 bases between them. CDR3 size: 16 residues. Germline CDR1 and CDR2: MGHRA and YSYEKL. CDR3 sequence (DNA): TGCGCCAGCAGACCTACCCCGGCAGTTTCTAAAGAGACCCAGTACTTC. Amino acids: CASRPTPAVSKETQYF.

The rearrangement links TRBV2 to TRBJ2-5; 7 nucleotides line up with TRBD2. Germline lookup yields CDR1 SNHLY and CDR2 FYNNEI. The CDR3 length is 12 residues. V shed 6 bases, J shed 3 bases, and the junction held 1 base outside the gene matches. CDR3 residues: CASSRGEETQYF. CDR3 sequence (DNA): TGTGCCAGCAGCCGGGGGGAAGAGACCCAGTACTTC.